These 9 T cell receptor beta chains came from one sample sequenced in a study of cytomegalovirus exposure and HLA in healthy donors. PCR used 60 Vbeta primers and 13 Jbeta primers. Assay used: immunoSEQ multiplex PCR; TCRdb lists only in-frame clones, some missing. The data show roughly 80,000 clones, about 88% seen once. The source material was PBMCs. The receptor source for this set is a woman aged 50 to 65 in good health and CMV-seronegative.

The rearrangement joins TRBV15 to TRBJ2-5; the D gene is possibly TRBD1 (6 bases). The V gene's germline CDR1 is LNHNV and CDR2 YYDKDF (reference sequence). CDR3 length equals 15 residues. V was cut by 0 bases and J by 2 bases, with 10 bases left in between. The CDR3, as DNA: TGTGCCACCAGCAGAGATTCAGGGGTTCAAGAGACCCAGTACTTC. This sequence encodes CATSRDSGVQETQYF.

The chain is built from TRBV2 and TRBJ2-5; D gene ambiguous. The CDR3 is 11 residues long. The V and J ends lost 10 bases and 2 bases respectively, with 8 bases between them. Germline CDR1 and CDR2: SNHLY and FYNNEI. CDR3 region: CATGLQETQYF. The CDR3 DNA reads TGTGCCACCGGGTTGCAAGAGACCCAGTACTTC.

The J gene is TRBJ1-3, the V gene TRBV28; no reliable D call. Germline V gene sequence: CDR1 MDHEN, CDR2 SYDVKM. CDR3 size: 14 residues. V was trimmed by 8 bases and J by 1 base, leaving 12 bases between them. Written as DNA, the CDR3 is TGTGCCAGCCACCGGGGTGGATCTGGAAACACCATATATTTT. Encoded protein: CASHRGGSGNTIYF.

V usage is TRBV5-6 and J usage is TRBJ1-2; D is uncertain. This CDR3 is built from 16 residues. Germline-derived CDR1 and CDR2 are SGHDT and YYEEEE. V was clipped by 3 bases and J by 3 bases, with 18 bases between them. CDR3 DNA: TGTGCCAGCAGCTCATCCGTCAGCGCGAGCGACTATGGCTACACCTTC. Protein sequence: CASSSSVSASDYGYTF.

This chain uses TRBV29-1 with TRBJ2-3, with unresolved D. From germline, CDR1 is SQVTM and CDR2 ANQGSEA. V was trimmed by 4 bases and J by 0 bases, leaving 8 bases between them. The CDR3 is 13 residues long. CDR3: CSVVAISTDTQYF. The CDR3 nucleotides read TGCAGCGTTGTGGCCATTAGCACAGATACGCAGTATTTT.

The CDR3 region has the DNA TGTGCCAGCAGATCTTACGGGACAGGGAATGGCTACACCTTC. The encoded protein is CASRSYGTGNGYTF. The chain joins TRBV5-6 to TRBJ1-2; 9 bases line up with TRBD1. The CDR3 contains 14 residues. Trimming took 5 bases from V and 6 from J; bases not matched to a gene: 8. CDR1 SGHDT and CDR2 YYEEEE come from the germline V gene. Complete variable domain (other parts from reference TRBV5-6 and TRBJ1-2): DAGVTQSPTHLIKTRGQQVTLRCSPKSGHDTVSWYQQALGQGPQFIFQYYEEEERQRGNFPDRFSGHQFPNYSSELNVNALLLGDSALYLCASRSYGTGNGYTFGSGTRLTVV.

This chain joins TRBV25-1 and TRBJ2-6; TRBD2 aligns across 7 bases. The length of the CDR3 is 15 residues. Trimming cost V 2 bases and J 4 bases; bases outside gene matches: 2. Germline V gene data show CDR1 as MGHDK and CDR2 as SYGVNS. The CDR3 DNA reads as TGTGCCAGCAGTGAAGGGGGGGGAGGGGCCAACGTCCTGACTTTC. Its translation is CASSEGGGGANVLTF. The variable domain in full, with the rest retrieved from reference TRBV25-1 and TRBJ2-6, is EADIYQTPRYLVIGTGKKITLECSQTMGHDKMYWYQQDPGMELHLIHYSYGVNSTEKGDLSSESTVSRIRTEHFPLTLESARPSHTSQYLCASSEGGGGANVLTFGAGSRLTVL.

The rearrangement uses TRBV10-3 and TRBJ2-6, with 11 bases that match TRBD2. The germline gives CDR1 ENHRY, CDR2 SYGVKD. This CDR3 region has 20 residues. J was trimmed by 0 bases and V by 0 bases; bases with no gene match: 7. Here the CDR3 reads CAISESPLAGVSSGANVLTF. Written as DNA, the CDR3 is TGTGCCATCAGTGAGTCCCCACTAGCGGGGGTTTCCTCTGGGGCCAACGTCCTGACTTTC.

This chain links TRBV6-5 with TRBJ2-7; the match to TRBD1 covers 10 bases. Losses at the gene ends were 6 bases for V and 0 bases for J; bases not matched to a gene: 5. This CDR3 contains 15 residues. The germline CDR1 and CDR2 sequences are MNHEY and SVGAGI. CDR3: CASSRDRGHSYEQYF. CDR3 sequence (DNA): TGTGCCAGCAGCAGGGACAGGGGCCACTCCTACGAGCAGTACTTC.